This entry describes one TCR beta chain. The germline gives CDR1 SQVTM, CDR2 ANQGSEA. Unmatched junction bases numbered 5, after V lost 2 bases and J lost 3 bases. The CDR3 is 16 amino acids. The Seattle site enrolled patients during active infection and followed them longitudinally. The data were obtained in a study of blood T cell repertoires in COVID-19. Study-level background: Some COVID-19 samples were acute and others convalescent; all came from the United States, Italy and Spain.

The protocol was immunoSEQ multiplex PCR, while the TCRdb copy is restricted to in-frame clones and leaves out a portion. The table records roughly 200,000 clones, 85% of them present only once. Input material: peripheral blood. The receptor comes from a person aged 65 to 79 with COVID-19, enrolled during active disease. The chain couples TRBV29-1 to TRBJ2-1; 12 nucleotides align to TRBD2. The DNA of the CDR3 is TGCAGCGTTGAACTTCCGGGACTAGCGGGCTACAATGAGCAGTTCTTC. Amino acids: CSVELPGLAGYNEQFF.